One sample yielded the 26 T cell receptor beta chains listed below, sequenced in a study of blood T cell repertoires in COVID-19. Sequencing used immunoSEQ multiplex PCR; TCRdb keeps in-frame clones, though not all of them. The sample shows about 180,000 clones, over 75% of them seen only once. Sample: peripheral blood. These receptors were obtained from a man aged 40-50 years with active or convalescent COVID-19.

V gene TRBV3-1 (or the pseudogene TRBV3-2) combines with J gene TRBJ1-2; D not certain. Germline-derived CDR1 and CDR2 are LGHDT and YNNKEL (reference sequence). This CDR3 has 13 amino acids. Trimming stripped 2 bases from V and 4 bases from J, with 8 bases between. The CDR3 here is CASSQTGGYGYTF. CDR3 DNA sequence: TGTGCCAGCAGCCAAACGGGAGGCTATGGCTACACCTTC.

The chain has TRBV6-5 and TRBJ1-1; D is unresolved. CDR3 size: 14 residues. The germline V gene encodes CDR1 MNHEY and CDR2 SVGAGI. V was pared by 2 bases and J by 0 bases, with 7 bases between. The CDR3 coding sequence is TGTGCCAGCAGTTACGGAGGTATGAACACTGAAGCTTTCTTT. Protein product: CASSYGGMNTEAFF.

The rearrangement uses TRBV10-3 and TRBJ1-4; 7 nucleotides match TRBD1. V dropped 6 bases and J dropped 3; count of bases not matched to a gene: 7. The germline CDR1 and CDR2 sequences are ENHRY and SYGVKD. The CDR3 consists of 15 residues. The CDR3 is CAISARQGSNEKLFF. As DNA, the CDR3 is TGTGCCATCAGCGCCCGACAGGGCTCTAATGAAAAACTGTTTTTT.

This clone was detected a few times. The gene calls are TRBV2 and TRBJ1-6; D not certain. Germline V gene lookup returns CDR1 SNHLY and CDR2 FYNNEI. The CDR3 consists of 13 residues. V lost 0 bases and J 10 bases, leaving 7 bases between the germline ends. This CDR3 is CASSEARGSPLHF. The CDR3 coding sequence is TGTGCCAGCAGTGAAGCACGAGGATCACCCCTCCACTTT.

The V and J genes are TRBV30 and TRBJ1-1; TRBD1 is a possible D gene (5 bases). CDR1 and CDR2 from the germline V gene are GTSNPN and SVGIG (reference sequence). The CDR3 runs 13 residues. Trimming removed 4 bases from V and 1 base from J, with 10 bases in between. The chain's CDR3 is CAWTTGQNTEAFF. CDR3 DNA sequence: TGTGCCTGGACAACAGGTCAGAACACTGAAGCTTTCTTT.

J is TRBJ2-5 and V is TRBV7-6; TRBD2 aligns across 11 bases. This CDR3 has 16 amino acids. The J segment lost 1 base and the V segment lost 5 bases, leaving 6 bases of the junction unmatched. CDR1 SGHVS and CDR2 FNYEAQ come from the germline V gene. Here the CDR3 DNA reads TGTGCCAGCAGCGAACTAGCGGGGGCCCTCCAAGAGACCCAGTACTTC. This sequence encodes CASSELAGALQETQYF. The whole variable domain, filled in from reference TRBV7-6 and TRBJ2-5, reads GAGVSQSPRYKVTKRGQDVALRCDPISGHVSLYWYRQALGQGPEFLTYFNYEAQQDKSGLPNDRFSAERPEGSISTLTIQRTEQRDSAMYRCASSELAGALQETQYFGPGTRLLVL.

This chain links TRBV20-1 with TRBJ1-2; D gene ambiguous. Trimming took 3 bases from V and 2 from J, leaving 7 bases between them. Germline assignment: CDR1 DFQATT and CDR2 SNEGSKA (reference sequence). The CDR3 consists of 12 residues. CDR3: CSASTENYGYTF. CDR3 coding DNA: TGCAGTGCTAGTACTGAGAACTATGGCTACACCTTC.

The genes are TRBV5-6 and TRBJ1-3; TRBD1 matches 8 bases. Trimming took 0 bases from V and 5 from J; bases not matched to a gene: 1. CDR3 length equals 14 residues. Germline V gene data show CDR1 as SGHDT and CDR2 as YYEEEE. In nucleotides, the CDR3 is TGTGCCAGCAGCTTGGTCAGGGGGCGAAACACCATATATTTT. Translation gives CASSLVRGRNTIYF.

The genes are TRBV29-1 and TRBJ2-1, with 7 bases aligning to TRBD2. V was pared by 6 bases and J by 3 bases, with 5 bases of the junction left unmatched. The CDR3 contains 13 residues. CDR1 SQVTM and CDR2 ANQGSEA come from the germline V gene. CDR3 amino acids: CSVRAGYYNEQFF. The CDR3 DNA follows: TGCAGCGTAAGAGCGGGGTACTACAATGAGCAGTTCTTC.

The chain links TRBV9 to TRBJ1-1; D is unclear. The CDR3 spans 14 residues. The V gene's germline CDR1 is SGDLS and CDR2 YYNGEE. V lost 3 bases to trimming and J lost 1 base, with 10 bases between them. CDR3 sequence (DNA): TGTGCCAGCAGCGCCCATCCAGGGAACACTGAAGCTTTCTTT. Amino acids: CASSAHPGNTEAFF.

The chain combines TRBV3-1 (or the pseudogene TRBV3-2) with TRBJ1-2; weak D call: TRBD1 (5 bases). V lost 1 base, J lost 4 bases, and 7 bases lay in between. Germline CDR1 and CDR2: LGHDT and YNNKEL (reference sequence). CDR3 length: 13 residues. The CDR3, as DNA: TGTGCCAGCAGCCAAGGGGACTTCTATGGCTACACCTTC. Protein: CASSQGDFYGYTF.

The chain couples TRBV30 to TRBJ1-2; a possible D gene is TRBD1 (5 bases). This CDR3 region has 11 residues. Germline V gene data show CDR1 as GTSNPN and CDR2 as SVGIG (reference sequence). The CDR3 DNA follows: TGTGCTTCCGACACGGGGGGTGGCTACACCTTC. Its protein is CASDTGGGYTF.

The chain has TRBV29-1 and TRBJ1-3; no clear D gene. Trimming took off 4 bases at V and 0 bases at J, with 10 bases between the two ends. The CDR3 has 14 residues. Germline CDR1 reads SQVTM; CDR2 reads ANQGSEA. The CDR3 coding sequence is TGCAGCGTTGGAACAGACACCTCTGGAAACACCATATATTTT. Protein product: CSVGTDTSGNTIYF.

This chain links TRBV19 with TRBJ2-5, with no clear D. The CDR3 sequence is 13 residues long. Trimming cost V 3 bases and J 5 bases, with 10 bases left between them. Germline CDR1 is LNHDA and CDR2 is SQIVND (reference sequence). The CDR3 region is CASSINTRETQYF. The DNA of the CDR3 is TGTGCCAGTAGTATTAACACGAGGGAGACCCAGTACTTC.

The rearrangement uses TRBV5-1 and TRBJ1-1; D may be TRBD1 (5 bases). The CDR3 length is 16 residues. CDR1 and CDR2 from the germline V gene are SGHRS and YFSETQ. V was shortened by 3 bases and J by 3 bases, with 18 bases between the two germline ends. CDR3 loop: CASSSGPQGGDTEAFF. CDR3 in DNA: TGCGCCAGCAGCTCCGGGCCCCAGGGTGGGGACACTGAAGCTTTCTTT.

CDR3 nucleotides: TGTGCCAGCAGTTATACCTCCCCGAAGGGGAATTCACCCCTCCACTTT. It is translated as CASSYTSPKGNSPLHF. The chain carries TRBV27 and TRBJ1-6; D might be TRBD1 (5 bases). CDR1 is MNHEY, CDR2 SMNVEV, per germline (reference sequence). Deletions cut 4 bases from V and 7 bases from J, with 17 bases between. This CDR3 region has 16 residues.

V is TRBV13 and J is TRBJ1-1; D might be TRBD1 (6 bases). The CDR3 spans 14 residues. CDR1 PRHDT and CDR2 FYEKMQ come from the germline V gene (reference sequence). V was clipped by 5 bases and J by 0 bases, with 10 bases between them. CDR3 residues: CASSRDTMNTEAFF. DNA of the CDR3: TGTGCCAGCAGCCGGGACACTATGAACACTGAAGCTTTCTTT.

This chain connects TRBV10-3 to TRBJ2-7; D unresolved. The ends were cut back, 0 bases at V and 5 bases at J, with 8 bases in the middle. Germline V gene data show CDR1 as ENHRY and CDR2 as SYGVKD. This CDR3 has 13 residues. DNA for the CDR3: TGTGCCATCAGTGAGTCTGTCCTAAACGAGCAGTACTTC. Translation gives CAISESVLNEQYF.

The chain couples TRBV14 to TRBJ2-3; tentatively, D is TRBD2 (6 bases). With 2 bases removed from V and 3 bases from J, the gap between germline ends came to 9 bases. The CDR3 spans 14 residues. Germline V gene sequence: CDR1 SGHDN, CDR2 FVKESK. The CDR3 DNA reads TGTGCCAGCAGCCAACAGGGACTTACAGATACGCAGTATTTT. The encoded protein is CASSQQGLTDTQYF.

The rearrangement links TRBV18 to TRBJ1-5; tentatively, D is TRBD1 (5 bases). This CDR3 contains 17 residues. V lost 5 bases and J 3 bases, leaving 20 bases between the germline ends. CDR1 and CDR2 (germline): KGHSH, LQKENI. CDR3 in DNA: TGTGCCAGCTCAGCCTCCGACGCAGGGTATTACAATCAGCCCCAGCATTTT. It codes for CASSASDAGYYNQPQHF. The entire variable domain, with the rest obtained from reference TRBV18 and TRBJ1-5, is as follows: NAGVMQNPRHLVRRRGQEARLRCSPMKGHSHVYWYRQLPEEGLKFMVYLQKENIIDESGMPKERFSAEFPKEGPSILRIQQVVRGDSAAYFCASSASDAGYYNQPQHFGDGTRLSIL.

Details on this clone: The same CDR3 arises from other DNA sequences in this sample as well. This chain connects TRBV9 to TRBJ1-6, with D possibly TRBD1 on 6 matching bases. The V gene's germline CDR1 is SGDLS and CDR2 YYNGEE. V was trimmed by 0 bases and J by 7 bases, leaving 11 bases between them. The CDR3 consists of 15 residues. The CDR3 coding sequence is TGTGCCAGCAGCGTAGAGGGGAGGGGGAATTCACCCCTCCACTTT. Translated: CASSVEGRGNSPLHF.

The rearrangement joins TRBV29-1 to TRBJ2-2; 11 positions match TRBD1. Germline loops: CDR1 SQVTM, CDR2 ANQGSEA. V gave up 7 bases and J gave up 6 bases; unmatched junction bases: 10. The CDR3 is 15 residues long. The CDR3, as DNA: TGCAGCGGGGTGACCGGGACAGGGGGTCCCGGGGAGCTGTTTTTT. Protein sequence: CSGVTGTGGPGELFF.

This chain uses TRBV12-3 or TRBV12-4 with TRBJ1-2, with D perhaps TRBD1 (5 bases). V was pared by 5 bases and J by 8 bases, with 12 bases between. This CDR3 spans 12 amino acids. The DNA of the CDR3 is TGTGCCAGCAGTCCCGGCGGGGCAGGCTACACCTTC. Translating it yields CASSPGGAGYTF.

This clone was detected a few times. The chain carries TRBV14 and TRBJ2-5; the D is unclear. Per germline, CDR1 SGHDN and CDR2 FVKESK. Trimming shortened V by 0 bases and J by 4 bases, and 6 bases separated the two germline ends. There are 13 residues in the CDR3. The CDR3 DNA is TGTGCCAGCAGCCAAGATATCCGAGAGACCCAGTACTTC. Amino acids: CASSQDIRETQYF.

V usage is TRBV24-1 and J usage is TRBJ1-1, with D perhaps matching TRBD1 (5 bases). The V gene lost 12 bases and the J gene lost 1 base, with 20 bases spanning the gap. The CDR3 extends over 15 amino acids. Germline V gene data show CDR1 as KGHDR and CDR2 as SFDVKD. The CDR3 reads CAPTRGLGGNTEAFF. The CDR3 bases are TGTGCCCCCACCCGGGGTCTCGGGGGGAACACTGAAGCTTTCTTT.

In this sample, this clone turned up once. The genes are TRBV7-3 and TRBJ2-3; 11 bases map to TRBD1. This CDR3 is built from 16 residues. Per germline, CDR1 SGHTA and CDR2 FQGTGA. Trimming cost V 4 bases and J 3 bases; bases outside gene matches: 6. CDR3 sequence (DNA): TGTGCCAGCAGCTCAGGGACAGGGGGAGGAACAGATACGCAGTATTTT. It is translated as CASSSGTGGGTDTQYF.